The 10 T cell receptor beta chains in this list originate from one sample, sequenced in a study of blood T cell repertoires in COVID-19. The table came from immunoSEQ multiplex PCR; TCRdb's copy has only in-frame clones and leaves some out. The sample contains under 300,000 clones, under 85% of which appear only once. The sequencing input was peripheral blood. All receptors come from a man aged 25-45 years who had recovered from COVID-19.

This clone was recorded once. This rearrangement joins TRBV27 to TRBJ1-1; 10 nucleotides agree with TRBD1. The junction had 7 bases not matched to a gene; V was cut back by 6 bases and J by 3 bases. The CDR3 loop spans 15 amino acids. The germline CDR1 and CDR2 sequences are MNHEY and SMNVEV (reference sequence). The CDR3 spells CASSGPGTGDTEAFF. CDR3 bases: TGTGCCAGCAGCGGTCCCGGGACAGGGGACACTGAAGCTTTCTTT.

This clone showed up just a few times. V usage is TRBV2 and J usage is TRBJ1-1, with D perhaps TRBD1 (5 bases). Germline CDR1 reads SNHLY; CDR2 reads FYNNEI. This CDR3 is built from 12 residues. Trimming pared 6 bases from V and 4 bases from J, leaving 9 bases between. CDR3 sequence (DNA): TGTGCCAGCAGAGGGGAAAGCACTGAAGCTTTCTTT. This encodes CASRGESTEAFF.

The rearrangement uses TRBV15 and TRBJ2-1; 8 nucleotides agree with TRBD1. Trimming cost V 0 bases and J 6 bases; bases outside gene matches: 10. Germline CDR1 LNHNV, CDR2 YYDKDF (reference sequence). The CDR3 has 17 residues. CDR3 in amino acids: CATSRDHAPGGSNEQFF. The CDR3 DNA reads as TGTGCCACCAGCAGAGATCACGCGCCAGGGGGCAGCAATGAGCAGTTCTTC.

V and J are TRBV28 and TRBJ1-4, with a possible D match to TRBD1 (6 bases). Trimming shortened V by 5 bases and J by 4 bases, and 11 bases separated the two germline ends. Per the germline V gene, CDR1 is MDHEN and CDR2 is SYDVKM. The CDR3 has 14 amino acids. CDR3 residues: CASSAGQHNEKLFF. In nucleotides, the CDR3 is TGTGCCAGCAGTGCCGGACAGCATAATGAAAAACTGTTTTTT.

This clone was counted between two and nine times. The J gene is TRBJ1-2, the V gene TRBV5-8; perhaps TRBD1 as D (6 bases). The length of the CDR3 is 14 residues. CDR1 SGHTS and CDR2 YDEGEE come from the germline V gene. The V gene lost 0 bases and the J gene lost 4 bases, with 10 bases spanning the gap. CDR3 sequence reads: CASSLDRAAYGYTF. As DNA, the CDR3 is TGTGCCAGCAGCTTGGACAGGGCGGCCTATGGCTACACCTTC.

CDR3 DNA sequence: TGTGCCAGCTCCCCCAGGGAAGCAGGGATGAACACTGAAGCTTTCTTT. Protein: CASSPREAGMNTEAFF. The gene calls are TRBV18 and TRBJ1-1; TRBD1 might be the D (5 bases). Deletions cut 6 bases from V and 0 bases from J, with 17 bases between. Per the germline V gene, CDR1 is KGHSH and CDR2 is LQKENI. The length of the CDR3 is 16 residues.

The chain joins TRBV6-4 to TRBJ2-1, with 11 bases lining up with TRBD2. Germline assignment: CDR1 MRHNA and CDR2 SNTAGT. The CDR3 is 16 residues long. The junction had 6 bases not matched to a gene; V was cut back by 0 bases and J by 8 bases. CDR3 region: CASSDSASGGYDEQFF. CDR3 coding DNA: TGTGCCAGCAGTGACTCAGCTAGCGGGGGGTACGATGAGCAGTTCTTC.

The rearrangement uses TRBV7-8 and TRBJ1-5; 9 bases are shared with TRBD1. Germline V gives CDR1 SGHVS, CDR2 FQNEAQ. J lost 7 bases, V lost 5 bases, and 6 bases had no gene match. The CDR3 has 14 amino acids. The CDR3 nucleotides read TGTGCCAGCAGCCCGACAGGGGGACGACAGCCCCAGCATTTT. As protein: CASSPTGGRQPQHF. Filled out from reference TRBV7-8 and TRBJ1-5, the complete variable domain reads GAGVSQSPRYKVAKRGQDVALRCDPISGHVSLFWYQQALGQGPEFLTYFQNEAQLDKSGLPSDRFFAERPEGSVSTLKIQRTQQEDSAVYLCASSPTGGRQPQHFGDGTRLSIL.

V is TRBV28 and J is TRBJ2-5; D not certain. There are 12 residues in the CDR3. The V end lost 3 bases, the J end lost 7 bases, and 9 bases lay between the germline ends. Germline V gene sequence: CDR1 MDHEN, CDR2 SYDVKM. The CDR3 sequence: CASSFLSGTQYF. The CDR3 DNA sequence: TGTGCCAGCAGTTTTCTTTCGGGGACCCAGTACTTC.

This chain joins TRBV9 and TRBJ2-1; D may be TRBD1 (6 bases). The CDR3 runs 15 residues. With 4 bases removed from V and 6 bases from J, the gap between germline ends came to 17 bases. The germline V gene encodes CDR1 SGDLS and CDR2 YYNGEE. For the CDR3, the DNA is TGTGCCAGCAGCCTTTCATGGGGGCTAGTCAATGAGCAGTTCTTC. Protein sequence: CASSLSWGLVNEQFF.